This entry lists 3 T cell receptor beta chains sequenced from one sample in a study of blood T cells in healthy people across ages. The second PCR ran about 7 to 12 cycles with a sample-barcoded 5' primer and J-beta primers. Using its own MiXCR run on the 5' RACE reads, TCRdb lists one record per CDR3 protein. The repertoire holds approximately 1,000,000 distinct CDR3 sequences, with 35% to 40% as singletons. The sample taken for sequencing was blood. The receptors stem from a man younger than 35 in good health.

V usage is TRBV27 and J usage is TRBJ2-7, with 7 bases fitting TRBD1. The CDR3 extends over 15 amino acids. Germline V gene data show CDR1 as MNHEY and CDR2 as SMNVEV (reference sequence). Germline trimming cut 5 bases from V and 3 bases from J; bases unmatched to any gene: 10. CDR3 in DNA: TGTGCCAGCAGTCCCGACAGGGTGAGAGTCTACGAGCAGTACTTC. Translation: CASSPDRVRVYEQYF.

The chain joins TRBV27 to TRBJ1-2; D might be TRBD1 (5 bases). Germline loops: CDR1 MNHEY, CDR2 SMNVEV (reference sequence). This CDR3 is 16 amino acids long. The V and J ends lost 5 bases and 0 bases respectively, with 16 bases between them. For the CDR3, the DNA is TGTGCCAGCAGTCCGATCGGACAAATAACTAACTATGGCTACACCTTC. Translation: CASSPIGQITNYGYTF.

This clonotype was picked up a small number of times. This sequence joins TRBV18 and TRBJ1-5; the match to TRBD1 covers 7 bases. The CDR3 has 16 residues. Germline assignment: CDR1 KGHSH and CDR2 LQKENI. The V segment lost 6 bases and the J segment 5 bases; nucleotides outside the gene matches: 13. CDR3 residues: CASSQRDRARDQPQHF. For the CDR3, the DNA is TGTGCCAGCTCCCAACGAGACAGGGCCCGCGATCAGCCCCAGCATTTT.